Sequencing of this T cell receptor (beta chain) was carried out in a study of identifying expanded T cells in peripheral blood. Points from the study as a whole: Across healthy donors, higher total template counts meant significantly greater roughly two-week count variance. About 1.3 clones differed between technical replicates, versus approximately 17 and 20 over time.

There are 19 residues in the CDR3. Germline V gene data show CDR1 as SGHAT and CDR2 as FQNNGV. V was clipped by 4 bases and J by 3 bases, with 28 bases between them. Healthy donors had no documented immune events, such as infections, while sampled. Assay used: immunoSEQ multiplex PCR; TCRdb lists only in-frame clones, some missing. This sample has about 78,000 clones, with 70% to 90% found just once. The sample holds one count of this clone. Its antigen is undetermined. The genes are TRBV11-2 and TRBJ2-7; D is possibly TRBD2 (6 bases). The TCR was taken from a person between 18 and 75 years old in good health. Material: blood. The DNA for the CDR3 is TGTGCCAGCAGCTCTCCTTTAGGCTGGGTGAGCGGGCTGATCTACGAGCAGTACTTC. Residues: CASSSPLGWVSGLIYEQYF.